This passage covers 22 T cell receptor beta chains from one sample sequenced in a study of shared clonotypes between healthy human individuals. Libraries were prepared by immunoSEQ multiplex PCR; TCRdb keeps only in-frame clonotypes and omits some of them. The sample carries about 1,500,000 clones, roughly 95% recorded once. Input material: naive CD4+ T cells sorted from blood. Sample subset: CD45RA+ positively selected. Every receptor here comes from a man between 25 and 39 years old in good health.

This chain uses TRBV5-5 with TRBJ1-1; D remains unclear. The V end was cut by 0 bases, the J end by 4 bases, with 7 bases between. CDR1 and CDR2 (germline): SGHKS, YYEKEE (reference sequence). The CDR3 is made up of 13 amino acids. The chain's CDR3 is CASSLDTLTEAFF. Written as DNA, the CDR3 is TGTGCCAGCAGCTTGGACACCCTCACTGAAGCTTTCTTT.

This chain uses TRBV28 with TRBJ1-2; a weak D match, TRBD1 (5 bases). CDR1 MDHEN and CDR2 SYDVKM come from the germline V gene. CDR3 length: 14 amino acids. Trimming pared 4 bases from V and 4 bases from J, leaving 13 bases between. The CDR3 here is CASSSPGSGYGYTF. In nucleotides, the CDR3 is TGTGCCAGCAGTTCCCCAGGGTCCGGCTATGGCTACACCTTC.

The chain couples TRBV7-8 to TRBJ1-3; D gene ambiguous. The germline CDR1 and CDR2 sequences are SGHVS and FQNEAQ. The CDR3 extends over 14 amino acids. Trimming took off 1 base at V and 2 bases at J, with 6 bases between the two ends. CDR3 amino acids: CASSLVLAGNTIYF. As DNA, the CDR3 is TGTGCCAGCAGCTTAGTCCTCGCTGGAAACACCATATATTTT.

The CDR3 spells CATSVRHLWGNEQFF. The CDR3 DNA sequence: TGTGCCACCAGCGTCCGACACCTTTGGGGCAATGAGCAGTTCTTC. The chain recombines TRBV15 with TRBJ2-1; D is undetermined. V lost 5 bases and J lost 6, with 17 bases in between. The CDR3 spans 15 residues. Germline CDR1 is LNHNV and CDR2 is YYDKDF (reference sequence).

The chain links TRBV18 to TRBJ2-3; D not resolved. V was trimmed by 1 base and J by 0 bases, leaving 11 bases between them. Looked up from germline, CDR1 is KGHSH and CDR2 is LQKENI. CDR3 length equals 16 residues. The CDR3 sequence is CASSPLEITSTDTQYF. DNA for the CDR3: TGTGCCAGCTCACCACTAGAGATAACTAGCACAGATACGCAGTATTTT.

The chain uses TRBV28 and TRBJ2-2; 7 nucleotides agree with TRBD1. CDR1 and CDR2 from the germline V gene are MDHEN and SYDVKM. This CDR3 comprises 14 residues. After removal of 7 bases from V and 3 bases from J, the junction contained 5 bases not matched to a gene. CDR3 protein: CASTTGMYTGELFF. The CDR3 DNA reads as TGTGCCAGCACGACAGGGATGTACACCGGGGAGCTGTTTTTT. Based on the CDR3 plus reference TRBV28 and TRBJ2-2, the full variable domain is DVKVTQSSRYLVKRTGEKVFLECVQDMDHENMFWYRQDPGLGLRLIYFSYDVKMKEKGDIPEGYSVSREKKERFSLILESASTNQTSMYLCASTTGMYTGELFFGEGSRLTVL.

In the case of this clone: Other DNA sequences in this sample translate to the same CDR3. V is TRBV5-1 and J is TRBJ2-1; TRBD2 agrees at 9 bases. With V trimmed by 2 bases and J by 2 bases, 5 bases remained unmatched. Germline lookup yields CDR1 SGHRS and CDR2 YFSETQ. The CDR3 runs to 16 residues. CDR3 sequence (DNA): TGCGCCAGCAGCTTCGGGCTAGCGGGAACCTACAATGAGCAGTTCTTC. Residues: CASSFGLAGTYNEQFF.

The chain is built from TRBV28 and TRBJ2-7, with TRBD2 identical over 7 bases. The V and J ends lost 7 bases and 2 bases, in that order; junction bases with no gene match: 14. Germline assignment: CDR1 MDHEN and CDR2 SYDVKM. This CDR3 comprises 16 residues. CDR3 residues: CASKGSGGSLAYEQYF. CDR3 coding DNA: TGTGCCAGCAAGGGTTCGGGCGGGAGCCTCGCCTACGAGCAGTACTTC. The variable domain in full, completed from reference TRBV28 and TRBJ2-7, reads DVKVTQSSRYLVKRTGEKVFLECVQDMDHENMFWYRQDPGLGLRLIYFSYDVKMKEKGDIPEGYSVSREKKERFSLILESASTNQTSMYLCASKGSGGSLAYEQYFGPGTRLTVT.

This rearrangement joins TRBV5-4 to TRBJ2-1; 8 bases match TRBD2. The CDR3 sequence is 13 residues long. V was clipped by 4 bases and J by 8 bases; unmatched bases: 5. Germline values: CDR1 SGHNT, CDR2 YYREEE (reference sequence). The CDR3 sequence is CASSPGLVDEQFF. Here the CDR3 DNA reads TGTGCCAGCAGCCCGGGACTAGTCGATGAGCAGTTCTTC.

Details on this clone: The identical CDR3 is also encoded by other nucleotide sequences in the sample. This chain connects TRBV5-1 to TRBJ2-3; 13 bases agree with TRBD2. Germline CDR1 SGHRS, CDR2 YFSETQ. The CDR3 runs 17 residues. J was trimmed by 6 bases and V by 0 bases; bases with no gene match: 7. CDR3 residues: CASSLVLAGGPTDTQYF. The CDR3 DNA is TGCGCCAGCAGCTTGGTACTAGCGGGAGGGCCAACGGATACGCAGTATTTT. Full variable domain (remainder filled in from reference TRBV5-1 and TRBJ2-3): KAGVTQTPRYLIKTRGQQVTLSCSPISGHRSVSWYQQTPGQGLQFLFEYFSETQRNKGNFPGRFSGRQFSNSRSEMNVSTLELGDSALYLCASSLVLAGGPTDTQYFGPGTRLTVL.

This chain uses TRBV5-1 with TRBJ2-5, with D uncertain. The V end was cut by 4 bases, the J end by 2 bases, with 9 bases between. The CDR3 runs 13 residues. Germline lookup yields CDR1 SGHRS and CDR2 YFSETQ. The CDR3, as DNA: TGCGCCAGCAGCCCGGACGGTCAAGAGACCCAGTACTTC. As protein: CASSPDGQETQYF.

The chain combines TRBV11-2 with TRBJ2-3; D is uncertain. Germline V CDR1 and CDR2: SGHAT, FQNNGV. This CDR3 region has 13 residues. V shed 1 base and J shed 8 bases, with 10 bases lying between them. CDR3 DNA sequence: TGTGCCAGCAGCTTAGCCGGGCGACGTACGCAGTATTTT. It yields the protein CASSLAGRRTQYF.

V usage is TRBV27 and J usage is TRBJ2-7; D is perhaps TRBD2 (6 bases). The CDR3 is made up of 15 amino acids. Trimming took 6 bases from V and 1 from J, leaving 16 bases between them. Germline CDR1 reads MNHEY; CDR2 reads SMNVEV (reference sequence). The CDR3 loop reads CASRNRLVGSYEQYF. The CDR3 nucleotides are TGTGCCAGCAGGAACAGACTAGTAGGTTCCTACGAGCAGTACTTC.

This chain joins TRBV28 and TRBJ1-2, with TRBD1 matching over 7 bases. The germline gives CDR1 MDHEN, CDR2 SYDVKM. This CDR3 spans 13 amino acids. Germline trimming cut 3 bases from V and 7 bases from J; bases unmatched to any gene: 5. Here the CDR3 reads CASSLRGLRGYTF. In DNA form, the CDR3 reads TGTGCCAGCAGTTTGAGGGGGCTCCGTGGCTACACCTTC.

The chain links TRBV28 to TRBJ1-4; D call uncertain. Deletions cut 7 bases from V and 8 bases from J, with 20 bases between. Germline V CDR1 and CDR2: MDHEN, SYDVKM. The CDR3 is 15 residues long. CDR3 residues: CASTHPRQVVEKLFF. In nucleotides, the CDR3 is TGTGCCAGCACCCACCCTAGGCAGGTCGTCGAAAAACTGTTTTTT.

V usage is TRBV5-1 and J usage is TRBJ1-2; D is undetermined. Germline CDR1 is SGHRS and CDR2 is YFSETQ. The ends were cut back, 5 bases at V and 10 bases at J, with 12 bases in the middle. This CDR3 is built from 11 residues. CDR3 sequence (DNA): TGCGCCAGCAGGGAAATTTTGGACTACACCTTC. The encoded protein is CASREILDYTF.

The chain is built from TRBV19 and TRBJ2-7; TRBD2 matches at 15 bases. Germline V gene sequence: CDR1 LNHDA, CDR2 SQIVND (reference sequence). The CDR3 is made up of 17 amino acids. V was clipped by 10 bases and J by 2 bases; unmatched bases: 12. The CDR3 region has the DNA TGTGCCACCTCTTGGACTAGCGGGAGGGCCCTACCCTACGAGCAGTACTTC. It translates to CATSWTSGRALPYEQYF.

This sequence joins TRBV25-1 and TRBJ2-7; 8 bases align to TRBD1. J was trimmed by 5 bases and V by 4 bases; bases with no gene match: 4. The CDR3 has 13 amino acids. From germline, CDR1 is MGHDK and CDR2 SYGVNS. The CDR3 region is CASSVAGGNEQYF. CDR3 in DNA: TGTGCCAGCAGTGTAGCAGGGGGCAACGAGCAGTACTTC.

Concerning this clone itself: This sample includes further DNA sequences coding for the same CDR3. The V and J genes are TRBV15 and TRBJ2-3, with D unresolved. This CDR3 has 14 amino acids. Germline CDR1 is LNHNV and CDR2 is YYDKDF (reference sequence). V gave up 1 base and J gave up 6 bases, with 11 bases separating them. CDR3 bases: TGTGCCACCAGCAGAGGGCGAAAAGCCGATACGCAGTATTTT. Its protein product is CATSRGRKADTQYF.

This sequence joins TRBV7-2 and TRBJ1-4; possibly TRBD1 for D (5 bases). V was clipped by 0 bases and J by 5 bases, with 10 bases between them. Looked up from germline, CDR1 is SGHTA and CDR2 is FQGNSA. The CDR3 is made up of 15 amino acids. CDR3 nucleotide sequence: TGTGCCAGCAGCTTAGCGCAGGGAATCAATGAAAAACTGTTTTTT. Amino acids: CASSLAQGINEKLFF.

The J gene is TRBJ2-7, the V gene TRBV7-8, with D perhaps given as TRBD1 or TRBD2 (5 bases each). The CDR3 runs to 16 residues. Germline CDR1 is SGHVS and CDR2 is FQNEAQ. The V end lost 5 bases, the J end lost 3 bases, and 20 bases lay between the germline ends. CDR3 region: CASSLAGARIRYEQYF. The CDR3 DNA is TGTGCCAGCAGCCTCGCCGGGGCTAGAATTCGCTACGAGCAGTACTTC. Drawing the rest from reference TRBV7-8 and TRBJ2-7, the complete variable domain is GAGVSQSPRYKVAKRGQDVALRCDPISGHVSLFWYQQALGQGPEFLTYFQNEAQLDKSGLPSDRFFAERPEGSVSTLKIQRTQQEDSAVYLCASSLAGARIRYEQYFGPGTRLTVT.

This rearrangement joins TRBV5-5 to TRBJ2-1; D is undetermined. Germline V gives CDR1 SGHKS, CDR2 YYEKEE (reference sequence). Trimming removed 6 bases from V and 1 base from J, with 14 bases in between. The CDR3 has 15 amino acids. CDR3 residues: CASTLLPTSYNEQFF. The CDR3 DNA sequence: TGTGCCAGCACGCTTCTACCCACATCCTACAATGAGCAGTTCTTC.